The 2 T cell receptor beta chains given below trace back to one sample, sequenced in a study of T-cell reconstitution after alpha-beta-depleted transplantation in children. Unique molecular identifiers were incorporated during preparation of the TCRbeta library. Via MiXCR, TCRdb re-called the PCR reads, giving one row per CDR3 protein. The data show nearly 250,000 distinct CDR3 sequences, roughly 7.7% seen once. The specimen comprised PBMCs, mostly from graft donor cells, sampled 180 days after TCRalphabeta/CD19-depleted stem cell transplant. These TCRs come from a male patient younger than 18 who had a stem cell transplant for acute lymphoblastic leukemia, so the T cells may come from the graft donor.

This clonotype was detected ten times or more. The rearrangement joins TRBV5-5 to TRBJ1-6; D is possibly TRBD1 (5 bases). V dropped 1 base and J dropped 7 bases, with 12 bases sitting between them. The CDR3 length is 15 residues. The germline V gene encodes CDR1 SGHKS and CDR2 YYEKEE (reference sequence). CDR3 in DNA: TGTGCCAGCAGCTTGCTACAGGCCGGCAATTCACCCCTCCACTTT. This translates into CASSLLQAGNSPLHF.

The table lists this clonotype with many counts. The CDR3 here is CASSMWDYLNSPLHF. As DNA, the CDR3 is TGTGCCAGTAGTATGTGGGACTATCTCAATTCACCCCTCCACTTT. J is TRBJ1-6 and V is TRBV19; possibly TRBD1 for D (5 bases). Germline CDR1 is LNHDA and CDR2 is SQIVND (reference sequence). The germline V and J ends were trimmed by 3 bases and 7 bases, with 13 bases remaining between them. This CDR3 has 15 amino acids. The entire variable domain, with the rest obtained from reference TRBV19 and TRBJ1-6, is as follows: DGGITQSPKYLFRKEGQNVTLSCEQNLNHDAMYWYRQDPGQGLRLIYYSQIVNDFQKGDIAEGYSVSREKKESFPLTVTSAQKNPTAFYLCASSMWDYLNSPLHFGNGTRLTVT.